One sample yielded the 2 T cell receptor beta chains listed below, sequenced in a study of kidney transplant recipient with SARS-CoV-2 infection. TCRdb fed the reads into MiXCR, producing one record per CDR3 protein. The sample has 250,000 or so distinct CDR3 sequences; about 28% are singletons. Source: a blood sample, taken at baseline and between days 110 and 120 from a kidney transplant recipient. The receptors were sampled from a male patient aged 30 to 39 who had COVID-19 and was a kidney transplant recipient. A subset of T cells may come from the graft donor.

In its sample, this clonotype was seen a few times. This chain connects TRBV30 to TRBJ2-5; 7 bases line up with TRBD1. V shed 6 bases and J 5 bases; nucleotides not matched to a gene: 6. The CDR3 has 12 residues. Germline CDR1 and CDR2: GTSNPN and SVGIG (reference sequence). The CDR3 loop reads CACTPTGETQYF. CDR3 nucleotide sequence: TGTGCCTGTACCCCGACAGGGGAGACCCAGTACTTC.

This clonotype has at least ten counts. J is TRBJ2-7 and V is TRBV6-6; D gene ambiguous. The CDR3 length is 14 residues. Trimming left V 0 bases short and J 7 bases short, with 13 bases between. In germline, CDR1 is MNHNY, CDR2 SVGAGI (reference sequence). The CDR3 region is CASSYSGNSGEQYF. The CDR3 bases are TGTGCCAGCAGTTACTCTGGCAACTCGGGTGAGCAGTACTTC.